Listed below are T cell receptor beta chains from one sample, sequenced in a study of post-analysis software for immune sequencing data. TCRdb processed the PCR reads anew with MiXCR; each CDR3 protein has one entry. The table includes hundreds of thousands of distinct CDR3 sequences, 59% detected once. Sequencing was carried out using blood. The receptors originated from a girl aged 2 to 9 with multiple sclerosis. CDR3s include the opening cysteine and the closing phenylalanine or tryptophan. D genes are given only for firm matches. Size tells how often a clone was seen (once, few, many) or the class of an expanded clone, and some rows leave it out.

CDR3 protein | CDR3 DNA | J gene | clone size | V gene | D gene
CASSFNGMNTEAFF | TGTGCCAGCAGTTTTAACGGAATGAACACTGAAGCTTTCTTT | TRBJ1-1 | NA | TRBV12-3/TRBV12-4 | NA
CASSSFPADTQYF | TGTGCCAGCAGTTCATTTCCGGCAGATACGCAGTATTTT | TRBJ2-3 | NA | TRBV6-5 | NA
CASSDYSPSDEQFF | TGCGCCAGCAGTGACTACAGCCCGTCGGATGAGCAGTTCTTC | TRBJ2-1 | few | TRBV10-1 | NA
CASSLTGLGYGYTF | TGTGCCAGCAGCCTGACAGGACTTGGCTATGGCTACACCTTC | TRBJ1-2 | few | TRBV7-2 | NA
CASSPKSADTQYF | TGTGCCAGCAGCCCGAAGTCCGCAGATACGCAGTATTTT | TRBJ2-3 | NA | TRBV7-9 | NA
CASSLGRQGIFNNEQFF | TGCGCCAGCAGCCTGGGCCGCCAGGGTATATTCAACAATGAGCAGTTCTTC | TRBJ2-1 | NA | TRBV5-1 | NA
CSARERQLEAFF | TGCAGTGCTAGAGAGAGACAGTTAGAAGCTTTCTTT | TRBJ1-1 | NA | TRBV20-1 | NA
CASSAMRRESLGDSYNEQFF | TGTGCCAGCAGCGCGATGAGGCGGGAGTCTCTGGGGGACTCCTACAATGAGCAGTTCTTC | TRBJ2-1 | NA | TRBV7-8 | TRBD2
CASSLVSTSNEQFF | TGTGCCAGCAGCTTAGTTTCGACTTCCAATGAGCAGTTCTTC | TRBJ2-1 | NA | TRBV7-2 | NA
CSANRRTDTQYF | TGCAGTGCAAACCGGAGGACAGATACGCAGTATTTT | TRBJ2-3 | few | TRBV20-1 | NA
CASSRGLVTEAFF | TGTGCCAGCAGCAGGGGGCTGGTCACTGAAGCTTTCTTT | TRBJ1-1 | NA | TRBV11-2 | TRBD1
CASSQVGGRGEQFF | TGCGCCAGCAGCCAAGTAGGGGGACGCGGTGAGCAGTTCTTC | TRBJ2-1 | NA | TRBV4-3 | NA
CASSATGDGYTF | TGTGCCAGCAGCGCGACAGGGGACGGCTACACCTTC | TRBJ1-2 | NA | TRBV9 | TRBD1
CASSPLLNGNQPQHF | TGTGCCAGCAGCCCCCTATTAAACGGGAATCAGCCCCAGCATTTT | TRBJ1-5 | NA | TRBV7-2 | NA
CSARRGRKSYEQYF | TGCAGTGCTAGAAGGGGGCGAAAATCCTACGAGCAGTACTTC | TRBJ2-7 | NA | TRBV20-1 | TRBD1
CASSPNSVVNNEQFF | TGTGCCAGCAGTCCAAATAGCGTAGTTAACAATGAGCAGTTCTTC | TRBJ2-1 | NA | TRBV12-3/TRBV12-4 | NA
CASNTAGYQETQYF | TGTGCCAGCAACACAGCTGGGTACCAAGAGACCCAGTACTTC | TRBJ2-5 | few | TRBV6-1 | NA
CASSYSQGYGYTF | TGTGCCAGCAGTTACTCCCAGGGCTATGGCTACACCTTC | TRBJ1-2 | few | TRBV6-6 | NA
CASSSTGDRGTQYF | TGTGCCAGCAGCTCCACAGGCGATCGGGGTACGCAGTATTTT | TRBJ2-3 | NA | TRBV7-2 | NA
CASKGAGTSGRGSYNEQFF | TGTGCCAGCAAGGGGGCCGGGACTAGCGGGAGGGGTTCCTACAATGAGCAGTTCTTC | TRBJ2-1 | few | TRBV5-6 | TRBD2
CASSFAGRAWGETQYF | TGTGCCAGCAGCTTTGCCGGGAGGGCTTGGGGAGAGACCCAGTACTTC | TRBJ2-5 | few | TRBV11-2 | TRBD2
CAISDRAATDTQYF | TGTGCCATCAGTGATCGGGCAGCCACAGATACGCAGTATTTT | TRBJ2-3 | NA | TRBV10-3 | NA
CSARDSDWKTSTDTQYF | TGCAGTGCTAGAGATTCGGACTGGAAGACAAGTACAGATACGCAGTATTTT | TRBJ2-3 | NA | TRBV20-1 | NA
CASSEFRTDLQETQYF | TGCGCCAGCAGTGAGTTCCGGACAGACCTACAAGAGACCCAGTACTTC | TRBJ2-5 | few | TRBV10-2 | NA
CSARDADRGVTNTEAFF | TGCAGTGCTAGAGATGCGGACAGGGGGGTGACGAACACTGAAGCTTTCTTT | TRBJ1-1 | NA | TRBV20-1 | TRBD1
CASSLGLAAPSHEQYF | TGTGCCAGCAGCTTAGGACTAGCGGCCCCAAGCCACGAGCAGTACTTC | TRBJ2-7 | NA | TRBV7-9 | TRBD2
CASSFPSDPRGLAGFSYEQYF | TGTGCCAGCAGCTTCCCGTCAGACCCACGCGGCCTAGCGGGTTTCTCCTACGAGCAGTACTTC | TRBJ2-7 | NA | TRBV11-1 | TRBD2
CASSPTGAYNEQFF | TGTGCCAGCAGCCCTACAGGGGCCTACAATGAGCAGTTCTTC | TRBJ2-1 | NA | TRBV6-5 | TRBD1
CSAQTSGRPDTQYF | TGCAGTGCTCAGACTAGCGGGAGGCCAGATACGCAGTATTTT | TRBJ2-3 | NA | TRBV20-1 | TRBD2
CASSLATTDTQYF | TGTGCCAGCAGCTTAGCGACCACAGATACGCAGTATTTT | TRBJ2-3 | NA | TRBV7-2 | NA
CASNPSGATYEQYF | TGTGCCAGCAATCCTAGCGGGGCCACCTACGAGCAGTACTTC | TRBJ2-7 | NA | TRBV28 | TRBD2
CASSQVHPLAAPADTQYF | TGTGCCAGCAGCCAAGTCCACCCCTTAGCGGCCCCCGCAGATACGCAGTATTTT | TRBJ2-3 | NA | TRBV3-1 | NA
CASSRLSPVTGFLHTQYF | TGTGCCAGCAGCCGGTTGTCTCCGGTGACAGGGTTTTTACATACGCAGTATTTT | TRBJ2-3 | NA | TRBV6-1 | TRBD1
CASSLRDRGLLDEQFF | TGTGCCAGCAGTTTACGGGACAGGGGACTGTTGGATGAGCAGTTCTTC | TRBJ2-1 | few | TRBV12-3/TRBV12-4 | TRBD1
CSVVIRSNEKLFF | TGCAGCGTTGTAATACGGTCTAATGAAAAACTGTTTTTT | TRBJ1-4 | NA | TRBV29-1 | NA
CASSLAPSGRWREQFF | TGTGCCAGCAGCTTAGCGCCTAGCGGGAGATGGCGGGAGCAGTTCTTC | TRBJ2-1 | NA | TRBV11-2 | TRBD2
CAARTGQEDTEAFF | TGTGCCGCCCGGACAGGCCAAGAGGACACTGAAGCTTTCTTT | TRBJ1-1 | NA | TRBV12-3/TRBV12-4 | TRBD1
CATSRDKSPVDTQYF | TGTGCCACCAGCAGAGATAAAAGTCCCGTGGATACGCAGTATTTT | TRBJ2-3 | NA | TRBV15 | NA
CASSEKRGQNFGYTF | TGTGCCAGCAGTGAAAAGAGGGGTCAGAACTTTGGCTACACCTTC | TRBJ1-2 | NA | TRBV6-1 | NA
CASRGGATNEKLFF | TGCGCCAGCAGGGGCGGAGCAACTAATGAAAAACTGTTTTTT | TRBJ1-4 | NA | TRBV4-1 | NA
CASSQESKNEQFF | TGTGCCAGCAGCCAAGAATCGAAGAATGAGCAGTTCTTC | TRBJ2-1 | NA | TRBV4-2 | NA
CASSQGQANQPQHF | TGTGCCAGCAGCCAAGGGCAGGCCAATCAGCCCCAGCATTTT | TRBJ1-5 | few | TRBV3-1 | NA
CASGSSGGVVDEQFF | TGTGCCAGCGGATCTTCAGGGGGCGTGGTCGATGAGCAGTTCTTC | TRBJ2-1 | NA | TRBV5-4 | TRBD1
CASSETEYGYTF | TGTGCCAGCAGCGAGACAGAGTATGGCTACACCTTC | TRBJ1-2 | NA | TRBV6-2/TRBV6-3 | NA
CASSLGLAGRSSYEQYF | TGCGCCAGCAGCTTGGGACTAGCGGGAAGAAGCTCCTACGAGCAGTACTTC | TRBJ2-7 | NA | TRBV5-1 | TRBD2
CASSRGGSAYNEQFF | TGTGCCAGCAGCCGGGGGGGGAGTGCCTACAATGAGCAGTTCTTC | TRBJ2-1 | NA | TRBV7-9 | TRBD2